This TCR beta chain was identified in a study of CD4 T cells in relation to SARS-CoV-2 and coronaviruses. Study overall: After approximately 10 days of antigen culture, PBMC TCR beta CDR3s were sequenced. Study results and caveats: According to naive versus memory sequencing, detected responses are memory recall, not newly primed.

The length of the CDR3 is 12 residues. Per germline, CDR1 MDHEN and CDR2 SYDVKM. The V end lost 5 bases, the J end lost 11 bases, and 15 bases lay between the germline ends. For nine to ten days, 10^5 sorted CD4+ cells grew with T cell-depleted PBMCs and CEF. Produced via immunoSEQ multiplex PCR; TCRdb's table is partial and in-frame only. Here the sample spans approximately 41,000 clones, 75% to 90% being singletons. On this clone itself: Its antigen is still unknown.

This sequence was found in an adult with COVID-19. Sequencing was carried out using naive CD4+ T cells from PBMCs, cultured in vitro. The subset here: naive CD4+ T cells isolated by negative enrichment. The chain links TRBV28 to TRBJ1-1; D is unclear. The CDR3 DNA is TGTGCCAGCAGTGCCCCCTACCCTTCGGCTTTCTTT. Amino acids: CASSAPYPSAFF.